Here is one T cell receptor (beta chain) with its context. The germline V gene encodes CDR1 SEHNR and CDR2 FQNEAQ (reference sequence). The V end was cut by 1 base, the J end by 1 base, with 3 bases between. This CDR3 is 13 amino acids long. The sample is drawn from a study of beta chain features in type 1 diabetes. Study-level information: Summed over all samples, the examined sorted cells came to fewer than 120,000,000.

The investigators reverse transcribed all of the isolated RNA, so they sequenced expressed TCRB transcripts. The protocol was immunoSEQ multiplex PCR, while the TCRdb copy is restricted to in-frame clones and leaves out a portion. The sample yields roughly 500,000 clones, about 32% seen once. The TCR sequence derives from a man between 18 and 29 years old in good health. The specimen sequenced was naive CD4+ T cells from blood. The chain carries TRBV7-9 and TRBJ2-3; D remains unclear. The CDR3 reads CASSLDGTDTQYF. The CDR3 DNA sequence: TGTGCCAGCAGCTTAGACGGCACAGATACGCAGTATTTT.